The T cell receptor beta chain under discussion was sequenced for a study of blood T cell repertoires in COVID-19. For the study at large: Nucleic acid was either cDNA or gDNA, and it came from T cells, B-cell-depleted T cells, or PBMCs.

Authors' processing steps: Estimated nucleated cell counts came from reference gene primer amplification. Profiling relied on immunoSEQ multiplex PCR, and the TCRdb table lists in-frame clones only, not all of them. V and J calls and clone size are those listed in that table; D and trimming were worked out from the DNA. The sample lists 240,000 or so clones, about 80% occurring once. J was trimmed by 10 bases and V by 6 bases; bases with no gene match: 6. Germline V lookup: CDR1 MNHEY, CDR2 SVGAGI. The CDR3 loop spans 13 amino acids. The source is a woman older than 75 with acute or convalescent COVID-19. The sequencing sample was made of peripheral blood. The V gene is TRBV6-5, the J gene TRBJ2-1, with 10 bases identical to TRBD1. The CDR3 DNA sequence: TGTGCCAGCAGCCGGGACAGGGGTTACGAGCAGTTCTTC. It yields the protein CASSRDRGYEQFF.